This T cell receptor beta chain came from a study of Graves' ophthalmopathy and Graves' hyperthyroidism. As concerns this clonotype: The antigen remains unidentified.

Certain patients were not enrolled. These were patients with other autoimmune diseases, uncontrolled infections, pregnancy or lactation. Diagnosis relied on clinical symptoms, serum thyroxine, TRAb, thyroid ultrasound and orbital computed tomography. PBMCs originated in approximately 9.2 ml of fresh peripheral blood. Regarding the study as a whole: Built on 13 signatures, a model told ophthalmopathy apart from stable hyperthyroidism with 85% to 90% sensitivity and around 80% specificity.

RNA transcripts were the source from which TCR beta CDR3 regions were amplified. Amplification began with first-round RT-PCR using HTBI primers, then second-round multiplex PCR was performed. TCRdb re-analysed the multiplex PCR reads in MiXCR, keeping a single row per CDR3 protein. The profile shows 300,000 or so distinct CDR3 sequences, around a sixth of them singletons. The germline V gene has CDR1 MDHEN and CDR2 SYDVKM. The CDR3 has 14 amino acids. V trimming: 8 bases; J trimming: 0 bases; junction bases outside the gene matches: 6. Sequencing used peripheral blood. The genes are TRBV28 and TRBJ2-7; TRBD2 matches 8 bases. This TCR was recovered from an adult man with Graves' ophthalmopathy. CDR3 in DNA: TGTGCCAGCTCGCGACTAGCGCTCTCCTACGAGCAGTACTTC. As protein: CASSRLALSYEQYF.